This T cell receptor beta chain was identified in a study of human T cells and chemical hapten exposure. The V end lost 1 base, the J end lost 3 bases, and 10 bases lay between the germline ends. Germline V lookup: CDR1 LGHDT, CDR2 YNNKEL (reference sequence). The CDR3 loop spans 15 amino acids. Each CDR3 protein is one row after TCRdb ran MiXCR on the RACE reads. The repertoire includes around 120,000 distinct CDR3 sequences, approximately 10% of them detected once, and approximately 4% sits in the top ten. The time point here: patch test 1, 2 weeks after DPC sensitization. Treatment meaning: therapeutic diphenylcyclopropenone sensitization with weekly scalp DPC.

The chain links TRBV3-1 to TRBJ1-5; a weak D match, TRBD1 (5 bases). The TCR sequence derives from a woman aged 40 to 50 with alopecia areata. Some clones in this sample may be carry-over from other donors' samples. The starting material was whole blood, obtained in connection with sensitization to the hapten diphenylcyclopropenone (DPC). CDR3 region: CASSQGARANQPQHF. CDR3 DNA sequence: TGTGCCAGCAGCCAAGGTGCCAGGGCCAATCAGCCCCAGCATTTT.